This T cell receptor beta chain was identified in a study of PD-1 blockade in classical Hodgkin lymphoma. Study-level results: Complete responders started with a diversity level that resembled newly diagnosed patients at baseline. Reported findings placed baseline TCR diversity lower in newly diagnosed patients (compared with healthy donors). Patients starting nivolumab under 1 year after ASCT were excluded. Sources of repertoire differences remain undefined, possibly disease activity or prior therapy.

Sequenced by immunoSEQ multiplex PCR; TCRdb stores in-frame clones only, minus some. The sample lists some 60,000 clones; more than 80% were seen once. Germline V gene data show CDR1 as SEHNR and CDR2 as FQNEAQ (reference sequence). V shed 7 bases, J shed 2 bases, and the junction held 7 bases outside the gene matches. This CDR3 is built from 14 residues. This clone appeared a single time. What it binds is not known. Every patient was affected by relapse after autologous stem cell transplantation, while exposure to brentuximab vedotin was not uniform. V usage is TRBV7-9 and J usage is TRBJ2-5, with 7 bases aligning to TRBD1. This receptor was identified in a human donor with classical Hodgkin lymphoma. The starting material was peripheral blood mononuclear cells (PBMCs), obtained at baseline. CDR3: CASIETGQQETQYF. The CDR3 DNA reads as TGTGCCAGCATCGAGACAGGGCAACAAGAGACCCAGTACTTC. The full variable domain, completed using reference TRBV7-9 and TRBJ2-5, is DTGVSQNPRHKITKRGQNVTFRCDPISEHNRLYWYRQTLGQGPEFLTYFQNEAQLEKSRLLSDRFSAERPKGSFSTLEIQRTEQGDSAMYLCASIETGQQETQYFGPGTRLLVL.